The 9 T cell receptor beta chains below all came from one sample that was sequenced in a study of post-analysis software for immune sequencing data. Unique molecular identifiers were carried by the TCR beta cDNA libraries. TCRdb redid the calling of the PCR reads with MiXCR, one entry per CDR3 protein. The data contain around 710,000 distinct CDR3 sequences, around 42% of them seen just once; the ten biggest clones take up 4% to 5%. The antigens for these receptors are not known. General study results and limits: Five TRBV segments, including TRBV5-6, TRBV5-1 and TRBV20-1, were more frequent in patients than controls.

The specimen was blood. The receptor set was obtained from a girl under 18 with multiple sclerosis.

This clonotype has at least ten counts. The genes are TRBV7-6 and TRBJ2-7, with D perhaps matching TRBD1 (5 bases). This CDR3 is 14 amino acids long. V was shortened by 4 bases and J by 0 bases, with 10 bases between the two germline ends. Germline CDR1 is SGHVS and CDR2 is FNYEAQ. The CDR3 DNA reads as TGTGCCAGCAGCTCCACAGACAGCTCCTACGAGCAGTACTTC. Amino acid sequence: CASSSTDSSYEQYF.

V and J are TRBV5-1 and TRBJ1-2; D remains unclear. V was trimmed by 4 bases and J by 8 bases, leaving 21 bases between them. Per the germline V gene, CDR1 is SGHRS and CDR2 is YFSETQ. The CDR3 consists of 15 residues. This chain's CDR3 is CASSENQPSVEGYTF. DNA of the CDR3: TGCGCCAGCAGCGAGAATCAGCCCTCGGTCGAAGGCTACACCTTC.

A few counts support this clonotype. The genes are TRBV12-3 or TRBV12-4 and TRBJ2-7; the match to TRBD2 covers 11 bases. The ends lost 4 bases at V and 2 bases at J; junction bases unmatched: 7. The CDR3 totals 16 residues. The CDR3 DNA sequence: TGTGCCAGCAGTTCTCTACTAGCGGGAGTTCCCTACGAGCAGTACTTC. Translation: CASSSLLAGVPYEQYF.

The chain is built from TRBV7-6 and TRBJ2-5; 8 bases fit TRBD2. The CDR3 covers 16 residues. V dropped 5 bases and J dropped 5; count of bases not matched to a gene: 13. Germline V gives CDR1 SGHVS, CDR2 FNYEAQ. CDR3 sequence (DNA): TGTGCCAGCAGCAACGGACTAGCCCCAGGGAGGGAGACCCAGTACTTC. Its protein is CASSNGLAPGRETQYF.

This clonotype was seen more than once but under ten times. The chain joins TRBV27 to TRBJ2-7; TRBD1 agrees at 9 bases. The germline gives CDR1 MNHEY, CDR2 SMNVEV (reference sequence). Germline trimming cut 5 bases from V and 1 base from J; bases unmatched to any gene: 6. The CDR3 totals 15 residues. CDR3 DNA: TGTGCCAGCAGTCCTAAGGGACAGGGATCCTACGAGCAGTACTTC. Translation: CASSPKGQGSYEQYF.

This chain connects TRBV13 to TRBJ2-1; 9 nucleotides align to TRBD2. Germline V gene sequence: CDR1 PRHDT, CDR2 FYEKMQ (reference sequence). This CDR3 has 21 amino acids. V lost 5 bases and J lost 3; bases outside the gene matches: 23. The CDR3 sequence is CASSKVASGLAWSSSYNEQFF. CDR3 sequence (DNA): TGTGCCAGCAGCAAGGTCGCATCGGGACTAGCATGGTCCAGTAGCTACAATGAGCAGTTCTTC.

This chain connects TRBV24-1 to TRBJ2-3, with D tentatively TRBD1 (5 bases). The CDR3 extends over 16 amino acids. The V gene lost 4 bases and the J gene lost 1 base, with 14 bases spanning the gap. Germline V gives CDR1 KGHDR, CDR2 SFDVKD. The CDR3 region is CATSDQPGSRTDTQYF. For the CDR3, the DNA is TGTGCCACCAGTGACCAACCAGGGTCACGCACAGATACGCAGTATTTT.

This clonotype has more than one count but fewer than ten. The genes are TRBV4-3 and TRBJ2-7; D might be TRBD1 or TRBD2, each matching 7 bases. The germline V gene encodes CDR1 LGHNA and CDR2 YSLEER. Trimming pared 4 bases from V and 4 bases from J, leaving 17 bases between. This CDR3 has 15 amino acids. The CDR3 region has the DNA TGCGCCAGCAGCCTCCTCAGGGGGGGTTTGTACGAGCAGTACTTC. This gives the protein CASSLLRGGLYEQYF.

This clonotype was observed a few times. The V gene is TRBV20-1, the J gene TRBJ2-1; D is ambiguous. Germline V gene sequence: CDR1 DFQATT, CDR2 SNEGSKA (reference sequence). CDR3 length: 8 residues. V was clipped by 3 bases and J by 15 bases, with 6 bases between them. The CDR3 loop is CSASLSFF. The CDR3 coding sequence is TGCAGTGCTAGTTTATCGTTCTTC.